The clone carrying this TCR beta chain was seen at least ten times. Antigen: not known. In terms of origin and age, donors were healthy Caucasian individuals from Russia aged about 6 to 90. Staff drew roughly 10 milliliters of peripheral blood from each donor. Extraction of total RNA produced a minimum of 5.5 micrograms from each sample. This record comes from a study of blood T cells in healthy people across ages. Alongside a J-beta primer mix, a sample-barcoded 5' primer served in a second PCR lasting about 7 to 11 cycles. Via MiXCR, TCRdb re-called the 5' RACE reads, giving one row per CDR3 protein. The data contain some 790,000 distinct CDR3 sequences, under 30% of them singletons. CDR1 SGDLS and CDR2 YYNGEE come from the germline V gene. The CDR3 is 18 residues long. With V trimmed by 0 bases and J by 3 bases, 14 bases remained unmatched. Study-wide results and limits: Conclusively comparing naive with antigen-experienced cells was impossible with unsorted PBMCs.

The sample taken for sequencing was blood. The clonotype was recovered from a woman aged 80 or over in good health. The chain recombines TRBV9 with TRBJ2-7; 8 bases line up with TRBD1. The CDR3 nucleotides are TGTGCCAGCAGCGTAGACCCGGGGGCAGGGGGCGCGATCTACGAGCAGTACTTC. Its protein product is CASSVDPGAGGAIYEQYF. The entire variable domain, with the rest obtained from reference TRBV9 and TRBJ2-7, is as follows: DSGVTQTPKHLITATGQRVTLRCSPRSGDLSVYWYQQSLDQGLQFLIQYYNGEERAKGNILERFSAQQFPDLHSELNLSSLELGDSALYFCASSVDPGAGGAIYEQYFGPGTRLTVT.